This T cell receptor (beta chain) comes out of a study of molecular identifiers for immune sequencing clone quantification. Overall study findings and caveats: It was shown that clones above 20 RNA copies held over 97% of effector molecules, but under 1% in naive cells.

The V gene end was trimmed by 6 bases and the J gene end by 0 bases; junction bases not matched to a gene: 11. This CDR3 is 17 amino acids long. The germline V gene has CDR1 LGHNT and CDR2 FRNRAP. RNA fractions of 10%, 30% or 50% and about 19,000 to 1,100,000 sorted cells were the source of naive CD8 libraries. This clonotype was found many times. No antigen is known for it. One entry per CDR3 protein results from TCRdb running MiXCR on the PCR reads. The table has approximately 97,000 distinct CDR3 sequences, approximately 25% seen once. The sample comprised naive CD8+ T cells from blood, with Jurkat cell RNA spiked in. This sample's subset: FACS-sorted CD8+CD4-CCR7+CD45RA+ naive T cells. The V gene is TRBV12-5, the J gene TRBJ1-3, with 7 bases fitting TRBD1. The receptor's source is a human donor in good health. Some libraries in this study had Jurkat cell RNA spiked in. CDR3 region: CASGTLSTGISGNTIYF. The CDR3 region has the DNA TGTGCTAGTGGAACCCTATCGACAGGGATCTCTGGAAACACCATATATTTT.